This is a list of T cell receptor beta chains from one sample in a study of CD8 T cells in ankylosing spondylitis. Each CDR3 protein is one row after TCRdb ran MiXCR on the 5' RACE reads. The sample carries fewer than 200,000 distinct CDR3 sequences, 8.5% to 10% recorded once. Sequencing used blood, either unsorted or a sorted T cell fraction (not recorded which). The receptors here all came from a female donor with ankylosing spondylitis or in good health (not recorded which). Each CDR3 is given with its conserved first and last residue. A D gene is named only where the DNA matches it firmly.

V gene: TRBV7-9; J gene: TRBJ2-3; D gene: NA; CDR3 protein: CASSLGKDTQYF
V gene: TRBV7-6; J gene: TRBJ2-7; D gene: TRBD2; CDR3 protein: CASSLASGRWDEQYF
V gene: TRBV25-1; J gene: TRBJ2-3; D gene: NA; CDR3 protein: CASSWAGTQYF
V gene: TRBV7-9; J gene: TRBJ2-3; D gene: NA; CDR3 protein: CASSSGDPTDTQYF
V gene: TRBV5-5; J gene: TRBJ1-1; D gene: NA; CDR3 protein: CASSLLGTNTEAFF
V gene: TRBV30; J gene: TRBJ1-1; D gene: NA; CDR3 protein: CAWSELTANTEAFF
V gene: TRBV7-9; J gene: TRBJ2-1; D gene: NA; CDR3 protein: CASSLGHTEQFF
V gene: TRBV20-1; J gene: TRBJ1-5; D gene: NA; CDR3 protein: CSADPLDSDSQPQHF
V gene: TRBV6-6; J gene: TRBJ1-2; D gene: NA; CDR3 protein: CASSYSSRGYTF
V gene: TRBV6-5; J gene: TRBJ2-1; D gene: TRBD1; CDR3 protein: CASSYSTGEASNEQFF